One sample yielded the 10 T cell receptor beta chains listed below, sequenced in a study of blood T cell repertoires in COVID-19. Clones were sequenced by immunoSEQ multiplex PCR, and TCRdb holds only the in-frame ones, with some missing. This table holds about 44,000 clones, 80% to 90% found once. The sample consisted of peripheral blood. The source is an older man with active COVID-19.

The V gene is TRBV5-5, the J gene TRBJ1-2, with a tentative D call TRBD1 (5 bases). CDR1 is SGHKS and CDR2 is YYEKEE in the germline V gene (reference sequence). The CDR3 is 13 amino acids. With 4 bases removed from V and 0 bases from J, the gap between germline ends came to 7 bases. CDR3 sequence (DNA): TGTGCCAGCAGCGACAGTACTAACTATGGCTACACCTTC. It specifies CASSDSTNYGYTF.

The V and J genes are TRBV7-9 and TRBJ2-7; D possibly corresponds to TRBD1 (6 bases). The CDR3 is made up of 14 amino acids. V was cut by 4 bases and J by 3 bases, with 13 bases left in between. CDR1 is SEHNR and CDR2 is FQNEAQ in the germline V gene (reference sequence). CDR3 bases: TGTGCCAGCAGCTATAATCGGGACAACTACGAGCAGTACTTC. Amino acid sequence: CASSYNRDNYEQYF.

This sequence joins TRBV6-6 and TRBJ1-1; D remains ambiguous. The CDR3 has 15 amino acids. Per germline, CDR1 MNHNY and CDR2 SVGAGI (reference sequence). The V gene lost 2 bases and the J gene lost 7 bases, with 17 bases spanning the gap. This CDR3 reads CASSYVRPAAGEAFF. The CDR3 bases are TGTGCCAGCAGTTACGTCCGTCCGGCAGCGGGTGAAGCTTTCTTT.

The rearrangement links TRBV5-1 to TRBJ1-1; D gene uncertain. The CDR3 has 15 amino acids. The germline V and J ends were trimmed by 4 bases and 2 bases, with 15 bases remaining between them. Germline values: CDR1 SGHRS, CDR2 YFSETQ. Written as DNA, the CDR3 is TGCGCCAGCAGCGTTCAGACACAAAAAAACACTGAAGCTTTCTTT. This translates into CASSVQTQKNTEAFF.

The V and J genes are TRBV11-1 and TRBJ2-3; TRBD1 matches at 7 bases. Unmatched junction bases numbered 14, after V lost 5 bases and J lost 6 bases. The length of the CDR3 is 16 residues. CDR1 and CDR2 from the germline V gene are SGHAT and FQDESV (reference sequence). This CDR3 is CASSTRTGTFGDTQYF. In DNA, the CDR3 is TGTGCCAGCAGCACTCGGACAGGAACCTTTGGGGATACGCAGTATTTT. Supplemented by reference TRBV11-1 and TRBJ2-3, the full variable domain reads EAEVAQSPRYKITEKSQAVAFWCDPISGHATLYWYRQILGQGPELLVQFQDESVVDDSQLPKDRFSAERLKGVDSTLKIQPAELGDSAMYLCASSTRTGTFGDTQYFGPGTRLTVL.

The chain combines TRBV28 with TRBJ1-5, with 7 bases aligning to TRBD1. J was trimmed by 3 bases and V by 4 bases; bases with no gene match: 6. CDR3 length: 15 amino acids. Germline CDR1 MDHEN, CDR2 SYDVKM. The CDR3 nucleotides read TGTGCCAGCAGTTCGCAGGGGGATATCAATCAGCCCCAGCATTTT. Its protein product is CASSSQGDINQPQHF.

The genes are TRBV3-1 (or the pseudogene TRBV3-2) and TRBJ1-1, with D maybe TRBD1 (5 bases). The germline gives CDR1 LGHDT, CDR2 YNNKEL (reference sequence). V lost 4 bases and J 1 base, leaving 13 bases between the germline ends. CDR3 length equals 15 residues. DNA of the CDR3: TGTGCCAGCAGCCCCCCTAGGGGCGGGAACACTGAAGCTTTCTTT. Its translation: CASSPPRGGNTEAFF.

J is TRBJ2-3 and V is TRBV5-1; D remains unclear. Germline V gives CDR1 SGHRS, CDR2 YFSETQ. This CDR3 is built from 14 residues. V dropped 4 bases and J dropped 4 bases, with 13 bases sitting between them. CDR3 sequence (DNA): TGCGCCAGCAGCGCACTGACAACGGCAGATACGCAGTATTTT. Translating gives CASSALTTADTQYF.

V and J are TRBV10-1 and TRBJ2-3, with D maybe TRBD2 (6 bases). CDR1 and CDR2 (germline): WNHNN, SYGVQD (reference sequence). This CDR3 region has 13 residues. Trimming shortened V by 4 bases and J by 5 bases, and 10 bases separated the two germline ends. The CDR3 protein is CASSAGVGDTQYF. Here the CDR3 DNA reads TGCGCCAGCAGTGCGGGGGTGGGAGATACGCAGTATTTT.

The chain recombines TRBV4-3 with TRBJ2-3; D not certain. This CDR3 region has 14 residues. V dropped 0 bases and J dropped 0 bases, with 4 bases sitting between them. Germline lookup yields CDR1 LGHNA and CDR2 YSLEER. CDR3 nucleotide sequence: TGCGCCAGCAGCCAAGAAACTAGCACAGATACGCAGTATTTT. This sequence encodes CASSQETSTDTQYF.